A selection of T cell receptor beta chains follows, all from one sample in a study of blood T cell repertoires in COVID-19. The assay was immunoSEQ multiplex PCR, and TCRdb's table has in-frame clones only and misses some. The sample records tens of thousands of clones, approximately 87% being singletons. Sequenced material: peripheral blood. The receptors here all came from a woman over 75 with acute or convalescent COVID-19. Each CDR3 is given with its conserved first and last residue. The order of the fields is clone size, V gene, J gene, D gene, CDR3 protein, CDR3 DNA. A D gene is named only where the DNA matches it firmly. Size is omitted from some rows. Given values are once, few, many or a class for expanded clones.

>.|TRBV27|TRBJ2-1|TRBD2
CASSFEAGVEQFF
TGTGCCAGCAGTTTCGAAGCGGGAGTTGAGCAGTTCTTC
>.|TRBV11-3|TRBJ1-2|.
CASSLGASDYGYTF
TGTGCCAGCAGCTTGGGGGCTTCGGACTATGGCTACACCTTC
>few|TRBV18|TRBJ2-4|.
CASSPGQENIQYF
TGTGCCAGCTCACCAGGGCAGGAAAACATTCAGTACTTC
>.|TRBV6-5|TRBJ1-6|TRBD1
CASSYPDHRGGSPLHF
TGTGCCAGCAGTTACCCCGACCACAGGGGTGGCTCACCCCTCCACTTT
>.|TRBV24-1|TRBJ1-2|.
CATSDGGPLANYGYTF
TGTGCCACCAGTGATGGAGGGCCCCTAGCCAACTATGGCTACACCTTC
>.|TRBV30|TRBJ1-4|.
CAWTQGSLGEKLFF
TGTGCCTGGACCCAGGGGTCCTTAGGGGAAAAACTGTTTTTT
>.|TRBV28|TRBJ1-1|.
CAGSHGGQNTEAFF
TGTGCCGGTAGTCACGGGGGTCAGAACACTGAAGCTTTCTTT
>.|TRBV2|TRBJ1-4|.
CASSEGQAGKLFF
TGTGCCAGCAGTGAGGGGCAGGCAGGAAAACTGTTTTTT
>.|TRBV2|TRBJ2-7|TRBD1
CASSETGENYEQYF
TGTGCCAGCAGCGAAACAGGGGAGAACTACGAGCAGTACTTC
>few|TRBV19|TRBJ2-3|TRBD2
CASSIGGYPTDTQYF
TGTGCCAGTAGTATCGGGGGGTACCCCACAGATACGCAGTATTTT
>.|TRBV6-1|TRBJ1-2|.
CASSDRPGARGYGYTF
TGTGCCAGCAGTGACCGCCCTGGGGCGCGAGGCTATGGCTACACCTTC
>.|TRBV4-1|TRBJ2-1|.
CASSQSNEQFF
TGCGCCAGCAGTCAATCAAATGAGCAGTTCTTC
>.|TRBV19|TRBJ2-4|.
CASTLAREAKNIQYF
TGTGCCAGTACTCTGGCCCGGGAAGCCAAAAACATTCAGTACTTC
>.|TRBV4-2|TRBJ1-2|TRBD1
CASSPPGTGYGYTF
TGTGCCAGCAGCCCGCCCGGGACAGGCTATGGCTACACCTTC
>.|TRBV19|TRBJ2-1|.
CASRREQTYNEQFF
TGTGCCAGTAGGAGGGAGCAAACTTACAATGAGCAGTTCTTC
>.|TRBV6-5|TRBJ1-2|TRBD1
CASSLEGGQNYGYTF
TGTGCCAGCAGCCTTGAGGGGGGACAGAACTATGGCTACACCTTC
>.|TRBV7-3|TRBJ2-2|.
CASSLTRRENTGELFF
TGTGCCAGCAGCTTGACCCGGCGGGAGAACACCGGGGAGCTGTTTTTT
>.|TRBV15|TRBJ1-1|.
CATSREDMGLGTEAFF
TGTGCCACCAGCAGAGAAGACATGGGTCTCGGCACTGAAGCTTTCTTT
>once|TRBV7-6|TRBJ2-2|.
CASSLESGLGVSGELFF
TGTGCCAGCAGCTTAGAGTCTGGGCTTGGCGTTTCCGGGGAGCTGTTTTTT
>.|TRBV6-5|TRBJ1-2|.
CASSYSRSRPTYGYTF
TGTGCCAGCAGTTACTCGCGAAGCCGCCCTACCTATGGCTACACCTTC
>.|TRBV10-1|TRBJ2-2|.
CASSERTGNTGELFF
TGCGCCAGCAGTGAGAGGACGGGAAACACCGGGGAGCTGTTTTTT
>.|TRBV6-5|TRBJ1-3|.
CASHRDSGNTIYF
TGTGCCAGTCACAGGGATTCTGGAAACACCATATATTTT
>few|TRBV30|TRBJ1-5|TRBD1
CACQGGSNQPQHF
TGTGCCTGTCAGGGGGGAAGCAATCAGCCCCAGCATTTT
>.|TRBV29-1|TRBJ1-1|.
CSVGGNGETFF
TGCAGCGTCGGGGGGAATGGGGAAACTTTCTTT
>.|TRBV12-5|TRBJ1-4|TRBD1
CASASRGQGALPTNEKLFF
TGTGCTAGTGCCAGCAGGGGACAGGGGGCTTTACCAACTAATGAAAAACTGTTTTTT
>.|TRBV6-5|TRBJ2-1|.
CASSSRRTSFNEQFF
TGTGCCAGCAGTTCGCGAAGGACTTCTTTCAATGAGCAGTTCTTC
>.|TRBV27|TRBJ1-3|.
CASSPSQGIGNTIYF
TGTGCCAGCAGTCCCTCCCAGGGAATTGGAAACACCATATATTTT